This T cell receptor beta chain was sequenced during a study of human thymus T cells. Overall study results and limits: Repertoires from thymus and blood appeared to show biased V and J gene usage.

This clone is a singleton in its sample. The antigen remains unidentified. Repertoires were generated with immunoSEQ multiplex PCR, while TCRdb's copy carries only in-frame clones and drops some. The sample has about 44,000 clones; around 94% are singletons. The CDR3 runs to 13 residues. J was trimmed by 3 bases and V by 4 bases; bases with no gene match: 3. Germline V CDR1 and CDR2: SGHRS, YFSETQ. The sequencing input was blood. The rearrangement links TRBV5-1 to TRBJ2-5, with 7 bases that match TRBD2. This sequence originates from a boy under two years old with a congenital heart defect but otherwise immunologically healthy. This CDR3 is CASSTSVKETQYF. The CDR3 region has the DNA TGCGCCAGCAGCACTAGCGTAAAAGAGACCCAGTACTTC.